Detailed here is one TCR beta chain. What it recognizes is unknown. Use of 60 Vbeta and 13 Jbeta primers characterized the PCR. Some clones are missing from TCRdb's copy, which holds only in-frame ones; the method was immunoSEQ multiplex PCR. The sample lists approximately 76,000 clones, under 85% occurring once. The sample belongs to a study of cytomegalovirus exposure and HLA in healthy donors. General study results and limits: There were a few CMV-associated chains whose specificity for CMV antigens was confirmed in vitro. The study designated about 160 TCR beta chains cytomegalovirus-associated.

The CDR3 covers 14 residues. Germline V gene sequence: CDR1 SGHRS, CDR2 YFSETQ. Germline trimming cut 4 bases from V and 2 bases from J; bases unmatched to any gene: 5. Sequenced material: PBMCs. This receptor was obtained from a woman aged 40 to 50 in good health and CMV-seropositive. The V call is TRBV5-1, the J call TRBJ1-1; 7 nucleotides match TRBD1. As DNA, the CDR3 is TGCGCCAGCAGCCACCGGGACAGTAACACTGAAGCTTTCTTT. Encoded protein: CASSHRDSNTEAFF.